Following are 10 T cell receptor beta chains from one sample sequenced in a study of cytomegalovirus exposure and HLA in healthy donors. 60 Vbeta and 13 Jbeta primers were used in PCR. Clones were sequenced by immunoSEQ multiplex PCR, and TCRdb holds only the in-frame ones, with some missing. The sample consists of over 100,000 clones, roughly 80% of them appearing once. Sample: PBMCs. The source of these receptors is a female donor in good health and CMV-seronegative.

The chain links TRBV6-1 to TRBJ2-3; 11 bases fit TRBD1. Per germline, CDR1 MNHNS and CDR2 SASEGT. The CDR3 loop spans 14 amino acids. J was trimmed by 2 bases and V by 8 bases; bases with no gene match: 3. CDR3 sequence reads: CASGDRGYTDTQYF. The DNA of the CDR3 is TGTGCCAGCGGGGACAGGGGGTACACAGATACGCAGTATTTT.

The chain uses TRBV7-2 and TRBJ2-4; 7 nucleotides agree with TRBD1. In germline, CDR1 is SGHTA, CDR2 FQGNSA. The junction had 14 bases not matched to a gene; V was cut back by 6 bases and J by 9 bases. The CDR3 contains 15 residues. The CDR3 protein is CASRPPAGGTFIQYF. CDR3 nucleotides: TGTGCCAGCAGGCCCCCGGCAGGGGGTACTTTCATTCAGTACTTC.

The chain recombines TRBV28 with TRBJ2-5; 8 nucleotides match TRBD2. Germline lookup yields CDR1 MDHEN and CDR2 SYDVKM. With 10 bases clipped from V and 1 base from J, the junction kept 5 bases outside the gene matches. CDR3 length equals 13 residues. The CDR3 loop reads CATRLAPQETQYF. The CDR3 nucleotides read TGTGCCACCCGACTAGCGCCCCAAGAGACCCAGTACTTC.

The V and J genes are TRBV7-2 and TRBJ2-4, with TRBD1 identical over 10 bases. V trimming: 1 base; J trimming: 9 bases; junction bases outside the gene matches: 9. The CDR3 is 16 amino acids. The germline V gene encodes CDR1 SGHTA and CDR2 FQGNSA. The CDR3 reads CASSLGDPRTGGIQYF. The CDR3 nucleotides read TGTGCCAGCAGCTTAGGGGATCCTAGGACAGGGGGCATTCAGTACTTC.

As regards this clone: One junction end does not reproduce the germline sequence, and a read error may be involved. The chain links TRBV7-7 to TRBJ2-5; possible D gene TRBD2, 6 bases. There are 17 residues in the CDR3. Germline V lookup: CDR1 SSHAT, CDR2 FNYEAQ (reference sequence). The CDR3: CASSLVSGRGPGETQYF. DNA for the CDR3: TGTGCTAGCAGCTTGGTTAGCGGAAGAGGTCCGGGGGAGACCCAGTACTTC.

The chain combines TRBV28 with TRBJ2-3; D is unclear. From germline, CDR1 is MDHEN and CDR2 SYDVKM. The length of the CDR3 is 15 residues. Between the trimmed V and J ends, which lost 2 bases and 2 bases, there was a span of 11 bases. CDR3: CASSLRRRTTDTQYF. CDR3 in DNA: TGTGCCAGCAGTTTAAGGCGGCGCACCACAGATACGCAGTATTTT.

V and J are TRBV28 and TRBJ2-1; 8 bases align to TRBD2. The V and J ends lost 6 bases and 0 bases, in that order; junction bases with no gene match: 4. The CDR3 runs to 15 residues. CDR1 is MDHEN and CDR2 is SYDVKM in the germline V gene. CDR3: CASRVAGSSYNEQFF. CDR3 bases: TGTGCCAGCAGGGTAGCGGGAAGCTCCTACAATGAGCAGTTCTTC.

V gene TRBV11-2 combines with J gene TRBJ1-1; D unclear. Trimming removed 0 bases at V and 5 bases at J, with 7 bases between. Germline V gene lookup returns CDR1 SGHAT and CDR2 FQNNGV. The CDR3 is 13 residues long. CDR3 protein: CASSLDRLTEAFF. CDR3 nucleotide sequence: TGTGCCAGCAGCTTAGACAGGTTAACTGAAGCTTTCTTT.

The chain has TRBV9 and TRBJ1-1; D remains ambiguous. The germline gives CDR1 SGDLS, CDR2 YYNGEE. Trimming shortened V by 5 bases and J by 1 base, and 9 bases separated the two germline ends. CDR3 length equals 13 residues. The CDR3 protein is CASRRRPNTEAFF. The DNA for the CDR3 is TGTGCCAGCAGACGGCGGCCGAACACTGAAGCTTTCTTT.

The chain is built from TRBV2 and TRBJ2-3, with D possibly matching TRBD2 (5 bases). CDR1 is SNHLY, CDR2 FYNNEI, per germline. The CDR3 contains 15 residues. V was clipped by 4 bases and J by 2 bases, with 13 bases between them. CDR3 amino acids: CASSGRGGLTDTQYF. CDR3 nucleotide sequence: TGTGCCAGCAGTGGGCGCGGCGGACTCACAGATACGCAGTATTTT.